This TCR beta chain was found in a study of cytomegalovirus exposure and HLA in healthy donors. In the study overall: Falling in the Caucasian-associated ancestry cluster were roughly 86% of around 370 genotyped donors. Study-wide results and caveats: Three CMV-associated chains proved CMV antigen-specific in vitro. In a later analysis, TCR beta V- and J-gene trimming showed a link to a missense DCLRE1C variant.

It was with 60 Vbeta and 13 Jbeta primers that the PCR ran. Produced via immunoSEQ multiplex PCR; TCRdb's table is partial and in-frame only. This sample has approximately 160,000 clones, with around two thirds found just once. This CDR3 has 14 amino acids. Germline V CDR1 and CDR2: KGHSH, LQKENI. V shed 2 bases and J shed 4 bases, with 11 bases lying between them. To note about this clone: The antigen is unknown.

Source material: PBMCs. V gene TRBV18 combines with J gene TRBJ1-1; a possible D gene is TRBD1 (6 bases). This sequence was found in a man aged 45-65 years in good health and CMV-seronegative. The CDR3: CASSPNREGTEAFF. DNA of the CDR3: TGTGCCAGCTCACCAAACAGGGAGGGCACTGAAGCTTTCTTT.